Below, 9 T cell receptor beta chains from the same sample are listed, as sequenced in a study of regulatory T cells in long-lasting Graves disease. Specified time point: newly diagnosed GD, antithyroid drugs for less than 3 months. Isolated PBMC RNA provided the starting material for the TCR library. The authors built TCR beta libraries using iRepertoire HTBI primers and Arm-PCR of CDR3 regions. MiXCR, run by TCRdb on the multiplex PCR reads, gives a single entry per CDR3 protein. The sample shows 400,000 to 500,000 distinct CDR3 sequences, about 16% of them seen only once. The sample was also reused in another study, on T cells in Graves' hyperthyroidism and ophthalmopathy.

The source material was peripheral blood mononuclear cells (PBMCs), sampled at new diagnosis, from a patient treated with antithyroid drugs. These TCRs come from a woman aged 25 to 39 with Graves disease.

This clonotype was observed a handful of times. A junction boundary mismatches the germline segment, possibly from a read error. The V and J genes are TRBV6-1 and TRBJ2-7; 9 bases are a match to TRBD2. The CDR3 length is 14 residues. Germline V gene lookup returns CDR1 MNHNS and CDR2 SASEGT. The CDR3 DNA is TGTGCCAGCAGTCAAGCGGGAGGACCCTACGAGCAGTACTTC. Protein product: CASSQAGGPYEQYF.

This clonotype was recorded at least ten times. The CDR3 sequence is CASSPPGANTEAFF. The CDR3 DNA reads TGCGCCAGCAGCCCCCCCGGGGCGAACACTGAAGCTTTCTTT. The chain carries TRBV4-1 and TRBJ1-1; a weak D match, TRBD1 (5 bases). The CDR3 sequence is 14 residues long. V was clipped by 4 bases and J by 1 base, with 10 bases between them. CDR1 is MGHRA, CDR2 YSYEKL, per germline.

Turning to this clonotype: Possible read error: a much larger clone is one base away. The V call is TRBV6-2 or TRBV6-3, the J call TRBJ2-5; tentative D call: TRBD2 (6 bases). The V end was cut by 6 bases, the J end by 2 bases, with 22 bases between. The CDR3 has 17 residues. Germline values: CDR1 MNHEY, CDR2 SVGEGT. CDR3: CASRLLGSSGTQETQYF. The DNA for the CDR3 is TGTGCCAGCAGACTCCTTGGAAGTAGCGGTACACAAGAGACCCAGTACTTC.

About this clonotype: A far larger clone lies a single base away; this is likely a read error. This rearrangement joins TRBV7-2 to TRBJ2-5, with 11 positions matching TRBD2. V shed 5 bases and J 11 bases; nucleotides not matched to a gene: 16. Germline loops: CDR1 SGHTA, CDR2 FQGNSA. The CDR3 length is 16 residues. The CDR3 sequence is CASSPGLAEPYNEQYF. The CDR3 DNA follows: TGTGCCAGCAGCCCGGGACTAGCGGAGCCATACAATGAGCAGTACTTC.

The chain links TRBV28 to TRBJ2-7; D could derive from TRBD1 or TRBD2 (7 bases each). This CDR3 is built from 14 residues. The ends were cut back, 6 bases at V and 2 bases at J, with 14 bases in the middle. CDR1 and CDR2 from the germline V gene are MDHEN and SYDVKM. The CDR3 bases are TGTGCCAGCAGCCAGGGGGGGGTAACCTACGAGCAGTACTTC. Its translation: CASSQGGVTYEQYF.

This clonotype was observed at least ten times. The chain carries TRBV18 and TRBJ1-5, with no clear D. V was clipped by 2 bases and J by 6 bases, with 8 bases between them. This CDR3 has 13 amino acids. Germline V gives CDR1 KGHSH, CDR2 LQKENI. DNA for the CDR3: TGTGCCAGCTCACCATTCGAGGTTCAGCCCCAGCATTTT. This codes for CASSPFEVQPQHF.

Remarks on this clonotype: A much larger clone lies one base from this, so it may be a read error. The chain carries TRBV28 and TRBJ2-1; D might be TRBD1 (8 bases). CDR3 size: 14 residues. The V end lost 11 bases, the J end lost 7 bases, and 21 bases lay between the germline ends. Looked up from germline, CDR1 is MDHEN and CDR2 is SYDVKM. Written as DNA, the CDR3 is TGTGCCGCAGGGGGCGGGAGTGACGAGAATGAGCAGTTCTTC. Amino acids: CAAGGGSDENEQFF.

CDR3 in DNA: TGTGCCAGCAGCCAATTGACAGGGGCTTACAATCAGCCCCAGCATTTT. Translating gives CASSQLTGAYNQPQHF. This chain connects TRBV14 to TRBJ1-5; 8 positions match TRBD1. Per germline, CDR1 SGHDN and CDR2 FVKESK. This CDR3 comprises 16 residues. V was clipped by 2 bases and J by 3 bases; unmatched bases: 6.

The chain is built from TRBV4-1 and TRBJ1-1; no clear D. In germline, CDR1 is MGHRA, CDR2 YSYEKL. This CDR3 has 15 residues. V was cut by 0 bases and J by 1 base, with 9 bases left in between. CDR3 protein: CASSQEPASNTEAFF. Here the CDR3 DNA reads TGCGCCAGCAGCCAAGAGCCGGCCTCGAACACTGAAGCTTTCTTT.